This TCR beta chain was sequenced in a study of blood T cell repertoires in COVID-19 (dated by TCRdb to between 2020 and 2021). Notes on the research overall: Samples covering the acute and convalescent phases of COVID-19 were provided by collaborators in the United States, Italy and Spain. Nearly every sample came with metadata listing a de-identified subject ID, COVID-19 status, age in years and sex. The repertoires were released in a freely available public database intended as a resource for research on the immune response to SARS-CoV-2. HLA class I and class II types, where available, came from metadata supplied by the sample provider rather than from assay-based typing. Subjects who had been exposed to COVID-19, were actively infected with it, or had recovered from it provided the deeply sampled blood TCRbeta repertoires that made up the dataset. The material from the prospective study consisted of cDNA or gDNA derived from T cells, B-cell-depleted T cells, or PBMCs. Samples were obtained from the ongoing ImmuneRACE study (first 160 participants) and from 1,254 subjects provided by 6 global collaborators.

The immunoSEQ Assay, a bias-controlled multiplex PCR, was used to amplify TCRbeta CDR3 regions from genomic DNA. As for the authors' bioinformatics: The number of nucleated cells in each sample was estimated from the amplification of reference gene primers within the assay. To quantify the absolute abundance of each unique TCRbeta CDR3 rearrangement, sequence reads were collapsed and filtered. For each sample, productive Simpson clonality was calculated by taking the square root of Simpson's diversity index across productive rearrangements. Drawn from immuneACCESS, this table holds only the in-frame rearrangements with V and J called that TCRdb kept. Clones are partly lost; checked studies trace under half to an unresolved V gene and leave the rest unexplained. V, J and clone size are taken as reported in that table, and D and trimming were inferred from the DNA itself. This sample lists fewer than 350,000 clones; more than 70% were detected once. 1.5% to 2% of the sample is held by the ten biggest clonotypes.

One collaborating source in Seattle enrolled patients during active infection and followed them longitudinally through the course of disease. Whole blood was collected in K2EDTA tubes by collaborating institutions according to the institutions' own protocols. For TCRbeta analysis, collaborators shipped samples in one of three forms: frozen whole blood, isolated PBMCs, or DNA extracted from either of those sample types. A note on this clone: Its antigen specificity is not known. Per-nucleotide qualities are absent, and no much larger clonotype sits a single base away.

Summary of the overall study and its limitations: Clinical and demographic metadata were provided uncurated, with the amount varying by source and participant.

From cysteine to phenylalanine, the CDR3 is 12 amino acids long. The sequence is cut down to CDR3 DNA, 36 bases in frame from base 1. V lost 3 bases and J lost 3 bases; the stretch between them is 2 bases long. CDR1 and CDR2, looked up from the germline V gene (reference sequence), are LGHDT and YNNKEL. Sequencing was carried out using peripheral blood. The sequence came from a woman in her twenties or thirties with COVID-19, enrolled during active disease. This chain joins TRBV3-1 (or the pseudogene TRBV3-2) to TRBJ2-2, with no confident D gene call. The CDR3 reads CASSHYTGELFF. The bases are TGTGCCAGCAGCCACTACACCGGGGAGCTGTTTTTT.